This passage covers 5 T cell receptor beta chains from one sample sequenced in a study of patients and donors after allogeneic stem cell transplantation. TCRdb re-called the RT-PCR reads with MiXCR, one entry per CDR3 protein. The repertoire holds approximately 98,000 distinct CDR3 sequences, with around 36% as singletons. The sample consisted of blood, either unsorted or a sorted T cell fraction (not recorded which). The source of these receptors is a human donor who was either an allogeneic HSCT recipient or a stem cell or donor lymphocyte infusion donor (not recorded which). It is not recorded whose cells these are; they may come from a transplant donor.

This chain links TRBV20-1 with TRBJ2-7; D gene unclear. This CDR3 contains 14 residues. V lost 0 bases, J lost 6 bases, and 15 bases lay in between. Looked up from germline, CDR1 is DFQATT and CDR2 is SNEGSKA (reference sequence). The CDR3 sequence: CSARDPTLPSEQYF. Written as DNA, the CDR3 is TGCAGTGCTAGAGATCCGACACTTCCTAGCGAGCAGTACTTC.

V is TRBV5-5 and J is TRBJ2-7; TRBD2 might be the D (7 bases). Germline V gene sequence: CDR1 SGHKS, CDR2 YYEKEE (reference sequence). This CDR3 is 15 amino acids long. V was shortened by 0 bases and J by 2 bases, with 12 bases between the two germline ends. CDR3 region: CASSLVRGAAYEQYF. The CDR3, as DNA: TGTGCCAGCAGCTTGGTTCGGGGGGCAGCCTACGAGCAGTACTTC.

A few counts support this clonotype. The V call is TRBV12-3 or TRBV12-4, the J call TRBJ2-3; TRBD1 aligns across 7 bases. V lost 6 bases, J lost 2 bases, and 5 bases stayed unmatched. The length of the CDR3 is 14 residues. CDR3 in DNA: TGTGCCAGCAGACCAGGGGGAAACACAGATACGCAGTATTTT. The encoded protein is CASRPGGNTDTQYF.

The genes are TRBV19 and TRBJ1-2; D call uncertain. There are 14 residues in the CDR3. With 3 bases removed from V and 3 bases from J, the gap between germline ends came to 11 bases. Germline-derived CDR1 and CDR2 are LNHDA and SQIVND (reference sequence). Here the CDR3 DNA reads TGTGCCAGTAGTATTACGACCTTCTACTATGGCTACACCTTC. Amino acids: CASSITTFYYGYTF.

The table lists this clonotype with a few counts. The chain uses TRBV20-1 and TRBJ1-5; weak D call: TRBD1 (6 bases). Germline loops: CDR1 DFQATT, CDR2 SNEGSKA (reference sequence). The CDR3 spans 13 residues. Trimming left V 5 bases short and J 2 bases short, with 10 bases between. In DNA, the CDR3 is TGCAGTGCTCACAGGGCCGGCAATCAGCCCCAGCATTTT. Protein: CSAHRAGNQPQHF.